This TCR beta chain was identified during a study of blood T cells in healthy people across ages. The overall study: Roughly one uniquely barcoded beta molecule per two T cells was captured.

PCR was performed a second time for roughly 7 to 12 cycles using a sample-barcoded 5' primer and a J-beta primer mix. One entry per CDR3 protein results from TCRdb running MiXCR on the 5' RACE reads. The sample has roughly 2 million distinct CDR3 sequences, around 48% seen once. This clonotype is a singleton in its sample. Its antigen remains unknown. Whole-study findings and limits: As naive T cell percentage varied, TCR beta diversity correlated strongly with it. Any conclusive comparison of naive versus antigen-experienced cells was prevented by using unsorted PBMCs.

This CDR3 is built from 13 residues. CDR1 DFQATT and CDR2 SNEGSKA come from the germline V gene (reference sequence). The V end was cut by 4 bases, the J end by 2 bases, with 9 bases between. The origin of this receptor is a middle-aged woman in good health. V usage is TRBV20-1 and J usage is TRBJ1-5; TRBD1 might be the D (5 bases). Sequenced material: blood. As DNA, the CDR3 is TGCAGTGCTAACAAACAGGGCAATCAGCCCCAGCATTTT. It translates to CSANKQGNQPQHF.